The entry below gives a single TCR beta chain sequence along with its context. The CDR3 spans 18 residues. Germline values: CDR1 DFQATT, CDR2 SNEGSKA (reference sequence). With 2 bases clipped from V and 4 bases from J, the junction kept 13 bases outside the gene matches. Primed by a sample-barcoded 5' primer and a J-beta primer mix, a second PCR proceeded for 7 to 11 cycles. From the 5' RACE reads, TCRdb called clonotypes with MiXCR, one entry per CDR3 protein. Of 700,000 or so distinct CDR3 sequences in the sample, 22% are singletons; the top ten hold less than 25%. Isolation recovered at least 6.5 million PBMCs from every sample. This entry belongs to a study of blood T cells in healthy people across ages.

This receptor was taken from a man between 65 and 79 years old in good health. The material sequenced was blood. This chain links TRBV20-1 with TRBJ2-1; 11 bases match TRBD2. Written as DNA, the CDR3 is TGCAGTGCTAGACCCCGGATGGGACTAGCGGATCTTTACAATGAGCAGTTCTTC. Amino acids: CSARPRMGLADLYNEQFF.